A selection of T cell receptor beta chains follows, all from one sample in a study of T cell repertoires in cytomegalovirus infection. One entry per CDR3 protein, called by TCRdb with MiXCR from the reads. The sample contains hundreds of thousands of distinct CDR3 sequences, 24% of which appear only once. Sequenced: CD8+ T cells from PBMCs. The receptor set was obtained from a human donor in good health (CMV status not recorded). Some clones in this sample may be carry-over from other donors' samples. CDR3s include the opening cysteine and the closing phenylalanine or tryptophan. The D gene is left open where the match is weak. Clone size is given for some rows only: seen once, a few or many times, or a class if the clone is expanded.

TRBJ2-1	TRBD2	many	TRBV7-8	CASSTGTSGDNEQFF	TGTGCCAGCAGCACGGGGACTAGCGGGGACAATGAGCAGTTCTTC
TRBJ1-1	.	many	TRBV7-9	CASSPRGGALTEAFF	TGTGCCAGCAGCCCAAGGGGGGGGGCCCTCACTGAAGCTTTCTTT
TRBJ2-5	.	.	TRBV6-2/TRBV6-3	CASSYRTQETQYF	TGTGCCAGCAGTTACAGGACCCAAGAGACCCAGTACTTC
TRBJ1-2	.	few	TRBV20-1	CSARDPGAEGYTF	TGCAGTGCTAGAGATCCGGGGGCGGAGGGCTACACCTTC
TRBJ2-1	.	.	TRBV5-1	CASSLAGVGLPRTYNEQFF	TGCGCCAGCAGCTTGGCCGGGGTCGGACTACCTAGGACCTACAATGAGCAGTTCTTC
TRBJ1-5	.	many	TRBV7-9	CASSLAEGGNQPQHF	TGTGCCAGCAGCTTAGCGGAGGGAGGGAATCAGCCCCAGCATTTT
TRBJ2-1	.	.	TRBV4-1	CATRGQPVSNEQFF	TGCGCCACCAGAGGACAGCCCGTAAGCAATGAGCAGTTCTTC
TRBJ2-2	TRBD2	many	TRBV7-6	CASSLVLAGGNTGELFF	TGTGCCAGCAGCTTAGTACTAGCGGGGGGCAACACCGGGGAGCTGTTTTTT
TRBJ1-1	.	.	TRBV29-1	CSVERGNMNTEAFF	TGCAGCGTTGAACGAGGGAACATGAACACTGAAGCTTTCTTT
TRBJ1-2	TRBD1	many	TRBV12-3/TRBV12-4	CASSPGTGVVYGYTF	TGTGCCAGCAGCCCCGGGACAGGGGTTGTCTATGGCTACACCTTC
TRBJ2-2	.	few	TRBV15	CATSRDGPGTGELFF	TGTGCCACCAGCAGAGATGGACCGGGCACCGGGGAGCTGTTTTTT
TRBJ1-1	TRBD1	many	TRBV7-2	CASSYWDRGTEAFF	TGTGCCAGCAGCTATTGGGACAGGGGCACTGAAGCTTTCTTT
TRBJ2-1	TRBD2	many	TRBV4-1	CASSQVEAGGWNEQFF	TGCGCCAGCAGCCAAGTCGAAGCGGGGGGGTGGAATGAGCAGTTCTTC
TRBJ1-2	.	many	TRBV27	CASSLSGGYGYTF	TGTGCCAGCAGTCTATCCGGAGGTTATGGCTACACCTTC
TRBJ1-5	TRBD1	few	TRBV20-1	CSANLLDRESNQPQHF	TGCAGTGCCAACCTTCTGGACAGGGAAAGCAATCAGCCCCAGCATTTT
TRBJ1-2	TRBD1	few	TRBV29-1	CSVLTGGRGYTF	TGCAGCGTCCTTACAGGGGGCAGGGGCTACACCTTC
TRBJ2-5	.	.	TRBV2	CASYLDAQETQYF	TGTGCCAGCTACCTGGACGCGCAAGAGACCCAGTACTTC
TRBJ1-2	.	.	TRBV2	CASLGRRANYGYTF	TGTGCCAGCCTAGGACGCAGAGCTAACTATGGCTACACCTTC
TRBJ2-1	TRBD1	.	TRBV6-5	CASRINRGHEQFF	TGTGCCAGCAGAATTAACAGGGGCCATGAGCAGTTCTTC
TRBJ2-1	.	few	TRBV4-1	CASSQPLASSYNEQFF	TGCGCCAGCAGCCAACCTTTAGCGAGCTCCTACAATGAGCAGTTCTTC
TRBJ2-2	TRBD2	many	TRBV10-3	CAIKRAGVNTGELFF	TGTGCCATCAAGAGAGCGGGGGTAAACACCGGGGAGCTGTTTTTT
TRBJ1-1	.	.	TRBV6-5	CASSYSLDATFTEAFF	TGTGCCAGCAGTTACTCTCTGGACGCGACCTTTACTGAAGCTTTCTTT
TRBJ2-1	.	.	TRBV10-3	CAIRRGPEQFF	TGTGCCATCAGGAGGGGTCCTGAGCAGTTCTTC
TRBJ1-2	TRBD1	many	TRBV7-2	CASSIRDSSNYGYTF	TGTGCCAGCAGCATCAGGGACAGTTCTAACTATGGCTACACCTTC
TRBJ2-2	.	few	TRBV2	CASSEKTRANTGELFF	TGTGCCAGCAGTGAAAAGACCCGCGCGAACACCGGGGAGCTGTTTTTT
TRBJ2-1	.	.	TRBV29-1	CSVLETSYNEQFF	TGCAGCGTTCTAGAGACCAGCTACAATGAGCAGTTCTTC
TRBJ2-5	.	.	TRBV15	CATSRVGGRFQETQYF	TGTGCCACCAGCAGAGTCGGAGGGAGGTTCCAAGAGACCCAGTACTTC
TRBJ2-1	TRBD2	many	TRBV5-1	CASSLLAGPYNEQFF	TGTGCCAGCAGCTTGTTAGCGGGTCCCTACAATGAGCAGTTCTTC
TRBJ2-3	TRBD2	.	TRBV7-9	CASSLPSALAGPTDTQYF	TGTGCCAGCAGCCTCCCCTCGGCGCTAGCGGGGCCAACAGATACGCAGTATTTT
TRBJ2-1	TRBD2	few	TRBV2	CASIPTSGDDNEQFF	TGTGCCAGCATCCCGACTAGCGGGGACGACAATGAGCAGTTCTTC
TRBJ2-1	.	.	TRBV20-1	CSAEEGANYNEQFF	TGCAGTGCCGAGGAGGGGGCAAACTACAATGAGCAGTTCTTC
TRBJ2-2	TRBD2	.	TRBV2	CASSMSGGNTGELFF	TGTGCCAGCAGCATGAGCGGGGGAAACACCGGGGAGCTGTTTTTT
TRBJ2-5	TRBD2	.	TRBV6-1	CASRTSGATQETQYF	TGTGCCAGCCGAACTAGCGGGGCAACCCAAGAGACCCAGTACTTC
TRBJ2-5	TRBD2	.	TRBV12-3/TRBV12-4	CASSSSSGGAGETQYF	TGTGCCAGCAGCTCCTCAAGCGGGGGGGCCGGAGAGACCCAGTACTTC
TRBJ2-2	.	.	TRBV12-3/TRBV12-4	CASTSRGSGELFF	TGTGCCAGCACCTCGAGGGGGTCCGGGGAGCTGTTTTTT
TRBJ2-3	.	many	TRBV7-9	CASSFGGLADTQYF	TGTGCCAGCAGCTTCGGAGGGCTCGCAGATACGCAGTATTTT
TRBJ1-2	.	few	TRBV20-1	CSARVFGTIYGYTF	TGCAGTGCTAGAGTATTCGGGACAATCTATGGCTACACCTTC
TRBJ1-1	.	.	TRBV7-2	CASSLPRDTNWGNTEAFF	TGTGCCAGCAGCTTGCCCCGGGACACCAATTGGGGGAACACTGAAGCTTTCTTT
TRBJ2-2	.	.	TRBV12-3/TRBV12-4	CASFTGWTGELFF	TGTGCCAGTTTCACAGGGTGGACCGGGGAGCTGTTTTTT
TRBJ2-2	.	few	TRBV6-4	CASSDDFLNTGELFF	TGTGCCAGCAGTGACGATTTCCTGAACACCGGGGAGCTGTTTTTT
TRBJ1-3	.	few	TRBV7-9	CASSREGNTIYF	TGTGCCAGCAGCAGGGAAGGAAACACCATATATTTT
TRBJ2-7	TRBD1	few	TRBV5-6	CASSPGQGVHEQYF	TGTGCCAGCAGCCCCGGACAGGGGGTTCACGAGCAGTACTTC
TRBJ2-1	TRBD2	few	TRBV7-2	CAGDGGAPWNEQFF	TGTGCCGGGGACGGGGGGGCCCCTTGGAATGAGCAGTTCTTC
TRBJ2-1	.	few	TRBV10-3	CAISDGVSSYNEQFF	TGTGCCATCAGTGATGGGGTCTCATCCTACAATGAGCAGTTCTTC
TRBJ2-1	.	few	TRBV13	CASSPRRGSYNEQFF	TGTGCCAGCAGCCCAAGGAGGGGTTCCTACAATGAGCAGTTCTTC
TRBJ2-2	TRBD1	.	TRBV25-1	CASSENGQGNTGELFF	TGTGCCAGCAGTGAAAATGGACAGGGGAACACCGGGGAGCTGTTTTTT
TRBJ2-7	.	few	TRBV7-9	CASSSPQGQSYEQYF	TGTGCCAGCAGCTCCCCACAAGGACAGTCCTACGAGCAGTACTTC
TRBJ1-6	.	many	TRBV7-3	CASSSGGDYSPLHF	TGTGCCAGCAGCTCCGGCGGGGACTATTCACCCCTCCACTTT
TRBJ2-4	.	few	TRBV6-2/TRBV6-3	CASSPRGAAKNIQYF	TGTGCCAGCAGCCCGAGGGGGGCGGCCAAAAACATTCAGTACTTC
TRBJ2-2	.	.	TRBV29-1	CSVVYRNTGELFF	TGCAGCGTTGTGTATCGGAACACCGGGGAGCTGTTTTTT
TRBJ2-3	.	many	TRBV7-9	CASSFSSDTQYF	TGTGCCAGCAGCTTCAGCAGCGATACGCAGTATTTT
TRBJ1-2	.	many	TRBV7-9	CASRINTAVYGYTF	TGTGCCAGCAGGATAAACACAGCGGTATATGGCTACACCTTC
TRBJ1-1	TRBD1	many	TRBV7-9	CASSLPRTGVNTEAFF	TGTGCCAGCAGCTTACCCCGGACAGGGGTGAACACTGAAGCTTTCTTT
TRBJ2-5	.	.	TRBV4-1	CASSQENRETQYF	TGCGCCAGCAGCCAAGAAAACCGAGAGACCCAGTACTTC
TRBJ1-3	.	few	TRBV4-1	CASSYRTFSGNTIYF	TGCGCCAGCAGCTACCGGACGTTCTCTGGAAACACCATATATTTT